These 6 T cell receptor beta chains originate from one sample sequenced in a study of response to subunit inactivated influenza vaccine. TCRdb re-analysed the RT-PCR reads in MiXCR, keeping a single row per CDR3 protein. The sample yields more than 550,000 distinct CDR3 sequences, around 10% seen once. The same data also went into a second study, on T cells expressing NK-cell markers. This second study notes: UMI-tagged 5'RACE template switching yielded the TCR beta cDNA.

The specimen was PBMCs from blood, collected on the day of vaccination. Receptor source: a man in his forties or fifties who received an inactivated influenza vaccine.

This clonotype occurred a few times. The chain employs TRBV20-1 and TRBJ2-1; 12 bases fit TRBD2. Germline-derived CDR1 and CDR2 are DFQATT and SNEGSKA (reference sequence). There are 15 residues in the CDR3. V lost 5 bases to trimming and J lost 6 bases; unmatched junction nucleotides: 8. This CDR3 reads CSALRASGGANEQFF. The CDR3, as DNA: TGCAGTGCTCTTAGAGCTAGCGGGGGGGCCAATGAGCAGTTCTTC.

The V and J genes are TRBV3-1 and TRBJ2-7; D may correspond to TRBD1 or TRBD2 (5 bases each). V lost 1 base, J lost 3 bases, and 10 bases lay in between. The CDR3 length is 14 residues. Per the germline V gene, CDR1 is LGHDT and CDR2 is YNNKEL (reference sequence). CDR3 sequence (DNA): TGTGCCAGCAGCCAAGGTGGGACCGGCTACGAGCAGTACTTC. Translation gives CASSQGGTGYEQYF.

This clonotype was observed at least ten times. J is TRBJ2-7 and V is TRBV6-5; D may correspond to TRBD1 or TRBD2 (5 bases each). V was trimmed by 2 bases and J by 3 bases, leaving 8 bases between them. Germline assignment: CDR1 MNHEY and CDR2 SVGAGI. The CDR3 has 13 residues. This CDR3 is CASSYRDGYEQYF. As DNA, the CDR3 is TGTGCCAGCAGTTACCGGGACGGCTACGAGCAGTACTTC.

This clonotype was counted ten times or more. The CDR3 region is CAIRDQRETQYF. As DNA, the CDR3 is TGTGCCATTAGGGACCAGAGAGAGACCCAGTACTTC. V usage is TRBV10-3 and J usage is TRBJ2-5; the D gene could be TRBD1 or TRBD2 (5 bases each). This CDR3 spans 12 amino acids. Per germline, CDR1 ENHRY and CDR2 SYGVKD. Trimming took 9 bases from V and 4 from J, leaving 12 bases between them.

This clonotype was recorded many times. The CDR3 region is CASSPHERDERDLSGGRTDTQYF. In DNA, the CDR3 is TGTGCCAGCAGTCCCCACGAGAGGGATGAGCGGGACCTCTCCGGGGGTCGGACAGATACGCAGTATTTT. The chain links TRBV6-6 to TRBJ2-3, with 7 bases fitting TRBD2. Per germline, CDR1 MNHNY and CDR2 SVGAGI (reference sequence). Trimming at V came to 5 bases and at J to 3 bases, leaving 32 bases not matched to a gene. CDR3 length: 23 amino acids.

This clonotype has a handful of counts. This sequence joins TRBV25-1 and TRBJ1-2; a possible D gene is TRBD1 (6 bases). The CDR3 extends over 13 amino acids. Germline lookup yields CDR1 MGHDK and CDR2 SYGVNS. Deletions cut 5 bases from V and 4 bases from J, with 11 bases between. CDR3 sequence (DNA): TGTGCCAGCAGTTATAAGGGGGGCTATGGCTACACCTTC. Its translation is CASSYKGGYGYTF.